The 13 T cell receptor beta chains listed next were all sequenced from one sample in a study of long-term antiretroviral therapy in people with HIV. Investigators performed immunoSEQ version v3.0 at survey level. Profiling relied on immunoSEQ multiplex PCR, and the TCRdb table lists in-frame clones only, not all of them. The repertoire holds 7,500 to 8,500 clones, with about 84% as singletons. The source material was unsorted PBMCs, sampled 2.6 years before starting antiretroviral therapy. All receptors come from a man between 35 and 55 years old with HIV.

J is TRBJ2-1 and V is TRBV12-5, with D unresolved. V lost 0 bases and J 4 bases, leaving 13 bases between the germline ends. Germline loops: CDR1 LGHNT, CDR2 FRNRAP. This CDR3 has 16 residues. The CDR3 reads CASGLVSGGLYNEQFF. The CDR3 region has the DNA TGTGCTAGTGGTTTGGTAAGTGGCGGCCTATACAATGAGCAGTTCTTC.

The rearrangement joins TRBV29-1 to TRBJ2-4; no clear D. Trimming removed 7 bases at V and 4 bases at J, with 8 bases between. CDR1 is SQVTM, CDR2 ANQGSEA, per germline. The CDR3 has 11 amino acids. The CDR3 here is CSGRSKNIQYF. The CDR3 nucleotides are TGCAGCGGCCGATCGAAAAACATTCAGTACTTC.

The chain recombines TRBV6-5 with TRBJ1-5; 7 positions match TRBD1. Trimming at V came to 6 bases and at J to 2 bases, leaving 4 bases not matched to a gene. This CDR3 contains 14 residues. Germline values: CDR1 MNHEY, CDR2 SVGAGI. The CDR3 DNA reads TGTGCCAGCAGAAGACAGGGAGGCAATCAGCCCCAGCATTTT. The encoded protein is CASRRQGGNQPQHF.

V is TRBV30 and J is TRBJ1-5, with D maybe TRBD1 (6 bases). Deletions cut 5 bases from V and 3 bases from J, with 8 bases between. CDR3 size: 12 residues. Looked up from germline, CDR1 is GTSNPN and CDR2 is SVGIG (reference sequence). CDR3 DNA: TGTGCCTGGGGACAGTCCAATCAGCCCCAGCATTTT. Protein: CAWGQSNQPQHF.

The chain recombines TRBV6-5 with TRBJ1-2; no reliable D call. The germline V gene encodes CDR1 MNHEY and CDR2 SVGAGI. This CDR3 contains 13 residues. V was cut by 8 bases and J by 4 bases, with 14 bases left in between. In nucleotides, the CDR3 is TGTGCCAGCTTTCCGGACTCCGGCTATGGCTACACCTTC. This translates into CASFPDSGYGYTF.

The gene calls are TRBV30 and TRBJ2-7, with 12 bases identical to TRBD2. The V gene's germline CDR1 is GTSNPN and CDR2 SVGIG (reference sequence). V was pared by 2 bases and J by 3 bases, with 14 bases of the junction left unmatched. This CDR3 comprises 18 residues. This chain's CDR3 is CAWSSRTSGGPPHYEQYF. For the CDR3, the DNA is TGTGCCTGGAGTTCCCGTACTAGCGGGGGGCCCCCTCACTACGAGCAGTACTTC. The whole variable domain, remainder taken from reference TRBV30 and TRBJ2-7, is SQTIHQWPATLVQPVGSPLSLECTVEGTSNPNLYWYRQAAGRGLQLLFYSVGIGQISSEVPQNLSASRPQDRQFILSSKKLLLSDSGFYLCAWSSRTSGGPPHYEQYFGPGTRLTVT.

The chain has TRBV5-6 and TRBJ2-3; 8 nucleotides agree with TRBD1. Unmatched junction bases numbered 12, after V lost 0 bases and J lost 3 bases. The length of the CDR3 is 18 residues. Germline-derived CDR1 and CDR2 are SGHDT and YYEEEE. This chain's CDR3 is CASSLAYGGQGATDTQYF. In DNA, the CDR3 is TGTGCCAGCAGCTTGGCTTACGGTGGACAGGGCGCAACAGATACGCAGTATTTT.

This clone has only one observation. DNA for the CDR3: TGTGCCAGCAGCCCAACTAGGTACACAGATACGCAGTATTTT. Translating gives CASSPTRYTDTQYF. The chain employs TRBV11-3 and TRBJ2-3, with D perhaps TRBD2 (5 bases). In germline, CDR1 is SGHNT, CDR2 YENEEA. Trimming stripped 5 bases from V and 2 bases from J, with 11 bases between. The CDR3 is 14 amino acids.

J is TRBJ2-7 and V is TRBV2, with 10 bases that match TRBD2. This CDR3 has 15 amino acids. V gave up 2 bases and J gave up 2 bases; unmatched junction bases: 3. The germline CDR1 and CDR2 sequences are SNHLY and FYNNEI. CDR3 sequence (DNA): TGTGCCAGCAGTGAATTGGGGACTAGCGCCTACGAGCAGTACTTC. The encoded protein is CASSELGTSAYEQYF.

J is TRBJ2-3 and V is TRBV25-1, with D possibly being TRBD1 (6 bases). CDR3 size: 17 residues. Trimming removed 4 bases from V and 1 base from J, with 18 bases in between. Germline V lookup: CDR1 MGHDK, CDR2 SYGVNS. The CDR3 reads CASSGDNRVTGTDTQYF. CDR3 in DNA: TGTGCCAGCAGTGGGGATAACAGGGTGACTGGCACAGATACGCAGTATTTT.

V usage is TRBV7-9 and J usage is TRBJ1-2; D remains ambiguous. V was pared by 3 bases and J by 6 bases, with 8 bases between. CDR1 is SEHNR and CDR2 is FQNEAQ in the germline V gene (reference sequence). The CDR3 extends over 12 amino acids. CDR3: CASSFMANGYTF. CDR3 coding DNA: TGTGCCAGCAGCTTCATGGCGAATGGCTACACCTTC.

Here the CDR3 reads CAWSSSGGAFF. The CDR3 DNA reads TGTGCCTGGAGTTCCTCCGGGGGGGCTTTCTTT. V and J are TRBV30 and TRBJ1-1; D may be TRBD1 (5 bases). Trimming removed 2 bases at V and 11 bases at J, with 12 bases between. CDR1 and CDR2 from the germline V gene are GTSNPN and SVGIG (reference sequence). This CDR3 has 11 amino acids.

CDR3 loop: CASSPTAGASGANVLTF. The CDR3 nucleotides are TGCGCCAGCAGCCCTACAGCGGGGGCCTCTGGGGCCAACGTCCTGACTTTC. This sequence joins TRBV5-1 and TRBJ2-6; 8 bases map to TRBD2. The CDR3 is 17 amino acids. Looked up from germline, CDR1 is SGHRS and CDR2 is YFSETQ. Trimming cost V 4 bases and J 0 bases; bases outside gene matches: 6.